These 31 T cell receptor beta chains share one sample of origin, sequenced in a study of Ad26.COV2.S vaccination and SARS-CoV-2 variants. Assay: immunoSEQ multiplex PCR; the TCRdb copy retains only in-frame clones and omits some. The sample has around 380,000 clones; approximately 91% are singletons. The sample's treatment: around 19 received Ad26.COV2.S at low or high dose, single or two shots; about five received placebo; per-sample allocation not given. Sampling was performed 63 days after the first vaccine or placebo injection. The sequences come from peripheral blood, collected in a trial of Ad26.COV2.S vaccine versus placebo. Receptor source: a person aged 18-65 years who received the Ad26.COV2.S COVID-19 vaccine or a placebo.

The chain carries TRBV5-8 and TRBJ1-1; 8 bases map to TRBD1. This CDR3 comprises 16 residues. The V and J ends lost 0 bases and 0 bases, in that order; junction bases with no gene match: 4. Germline V CDR1 and CDR2: SGHTS, YDEGEE. The CDR3 region is CASSLETGEMNTEAFF. CDR3 DNA: TGTGCCAGCAGCTTGGAGACAGGGGAGATGAACACTGAAGCTTTCTTT.

The CDR3 here is CASSQERGARYGYTF. The CDR3 coding sequence is TGCGCCAGCAGCCAAGAGAGGGGGGCGCGGTATGGCTACACCTTC. The chain joins TRBV4-3 to TRBJ1-2; D might be TRBD1 (6 bases). V shed 0 bases and J shed 5 bases, with 13 bases lying between them. Germline assignment: CDR1 LGHNA and CDR2 YSLEER. The CDR3 loop spans 15 amino acids.

There are a few counts of this clone. The CDR3 region is CASSLDTNTEAFF. The CDR3 DNA is TGTGCCAGCAGCTTGGACACGAACACTGAAGCTTTCTTT. V is TRBV5-4 and J is TRBJ1-1; D remains unclear. CDR3 length equals 13 residues. Trimming pared 0 bases from V and 1 base from J, leaving 4 bases between. Per germline, CDR1 SGHNT and CDR2 YYREEE (reference sequence).

V is TRBV6-6 and J is TRBJ2-2, with 11 bases aligning to TRBD1. The CDR3 loop spans 15 amino acids. Germline trimming cut 6 bases from V and 6 bases from J; bases unmatched to any gene: 6. Germline assignment: CDR1 MNHNY and CDR2 SVGAGI (reference sequence). This chain's CDR3 is CASRTGQGGAGELFF. CDR3 coding DNA: TGTGCCAGCAGAACGGGACAGGGGGGTGCCGGGGAGCTGTTTTTT.

A remark on this clone: Different DNA sequences within this sample yield the same CDR3. DNA of the CDR3: TGTGCCACCAGCAGAGATGAGAGGGAGCAGTTCTTC. It encodes CATSRDEREQFF. The V gene is TRBV15, the J gene TRBJ2-1; no definite D call. Trimming left V 0 bases short and J 10 bases short, with 7 bases between. Germline V gene sequence: CDR1 LNHNV, CDR2 YYDKDF (reference sequence). This CDR3 is 12 amino acids long.

This chain links TRBV28 with TRBJ1-2; 9 nucleotides match TRBD1. This CDR3 has 14 residues. V shed 4 bases, J shed 1 base, and the junction held 1 base outside the gene matches. Per germline, CDR1 MDHEN and CDR2 SYDVKM. The CDR3 bases are TGTGCCAGCAGTTGGGGACAGGGTAACTATGGCTACACCTTC. It translates to CASSWGQGNYGYTF.

The chain joins TRBV5-5 to TRBJ2-1, with 15 bases aligning to TRBD2. CDR3 size: 19 residues. V shed 1 base, J shed 1 base, and the junction held 6 bases outside the gene matches. Looked up from germline, CDR1 is SGHKS and CDR2 is YYEKEE (reference sequence). The CDR3 nucleotides are TGTGCCAGCAGCTTGATTGGACTAGCGGGGGGGCTGTCCTACAATGAGCAGTTCTTC. This translates into CASSLIGLAGGLSYNEQFF.

The chain uses TRBV6-5 and TRBJ1-2; D not certain. Trimming took off 5 bases at V and 1 base at J, with 8 bases between the two ends. In germline, CDR1 is MNHEY, CDR2 SVGAGI. The CDR3 is made up of 13 amino acids. The CDR3 sequence: CASSTTSNYGYTF. The CDR3 DNA reads as TGTGCCAGCAGTACCACAAGTAACTATGGCTACACCTTC.

The genes are TRBV6-5 and TRBJ1-1; 8 bases fit TRBD1. Germline-derived CDR1 and CDR2 are MNHEY and SVGAGI. The trim removed 6 bases at V and 1 base at J, leaving 4 bases unmatched. The CDR3 is 14 amino acids. CDR3 residues: CASRDRVSNTEAFF. The CDR3 DNA reads TGTGCCAGCAGGGACAGGGTTTCGAACACTGAAGCTTTCTTT.

The rearrangement joins TRBV5-1 to TRBJ2-1; D remains ambiguous. V lost 1 base, J lost 7 bases, and 12 bases lay in between. This CDR3 has 14 residues. Germline CDR1 is SGHRS and CDR2 is YFSETQ. The CDR3 spells CASSLLARPNEQFF. The CDR3 DNA follows: TGCGCCAGCAGCTTGTTGGCCAGACCAAATGAGCAGTTCTTC.

The chain recombines TRBV5-4 with TRBJ1-3; 7 positions agree with TRBD1. Germline V CDR1 and CDR2: SGHNT, YYREEE (reference sequence). The CDR3 loop spans 13 amino acids. After removal of 4 bases from V and 7 bases from J, the junction contained 5 bases not matched to a gene. Here the CDR3 DNA reads TGTGCCAGCAGCATCGACAGGGCCAACACCATATATTTT. Translating gives CASSIDRANTIYF.

The chain carries TRBV11-3 and TRBJ1-3; the D gene is possibly TRBD1 (5 bases). The CDR3 sequence is 15 residues long. Looked up from germline, CDR1 is SGHNT and CDR2 is YENEEA. V was cut by 2 bases and J by 2 bases, with 10 bases left in between. CDR3 nucleotides: TGTGCCAGCAGCTTATCTGAGGGGCCTGGAAACACCATATATTTT. Amino acids: CASSLSEGPGNTIYF.

This clone was found once. This chain joins TRBV9 and TRBJ2-6; TRBD1 might be the D (5 bases). Germline-derived CDR1 and CDR2 are SGDLS and YYNGEE. The CDR3 loop spans 16 amino acids. V gave up 3 bases and J gave up 0 bases, with 10 bases separating them. This chain's CDR3 is CASSARQSSGANVLTF. The CDR3 nucleotides are TGTGCCAGCAGCGCCCGACAGAGCTCTGGGGCCAACGTCCTGACTTTC.

The rearrangement joins TRBV6-4 to TRBJ1-1; D is perhaps TRBD1 (5 bases). CDR1 is MRHNA and CDR2 is SNTAGT in the germline V gene. The CDR3 runs to 16 residues. Between the trimmed V and J ends, which lost 8 bases and 5 bases, there was a span of 24 bases. The CDR3 reads CASPKNSQGGRTEAFF. The DNA of the CDR3 is TGTGCCAGCCCCAAGAATAGCCAGGGAGGGAGGACTGAAGCTTTCTTT.

The chain employs TRBV11-2 and TRBJ2-1; D is uncertain. V was cut by 2 bases and J by 8 bases, with 7 bases left in between. This CDR3 is 12 amino acids long. CDR1 is SGHAT and CDR2 is FQNNGV in the germline V gene. The CDR3 loop is CASSLRVDEQFF. The CDR3 DNA is TGTGCCAGCAGCTTAAGGGTCGATGAGCAGTTCTTC.

This clone was seen a handful of times. The chain joins TRBV4-3 to TRBJ1-3; D not resolved. Between the trimmed V and J ends, which lost 1 base and 4 bases, there was a span of 11 bases. Germline V lookup: CDR1 LGHNA, CDR2 YSLEER. The CDR3 spans 15 residues. As DNA, the CDR3 is TGCGCCAGCAGCCAAGTTAGAGCAAGCGGAAACACCATATATTTT. Protein product: CASSQVRASGNTIYF.

V gene TRBV23-1 combines with J gene TRBJ2-3, with 7 bases fitting TRBD2. TRBV23-1 is treated as an ORF (open reading frame) with a function not yet certain. With V trimmed by 8 bases and J by 2 bases, 16 bases remained unmatched. The CDR3 loop spans 17 amino acids. The CDR3 region has the DNA TGCGCCAGCGGATCTAGTGCAAGGCAGCGGGACACAGATACGCAGTATTTT. It specifies CASGSSARQRDTDTQYF.

In DNA form, the CDR3 reads TGTGCCAGCAGCTACGACTTCCCTGGAAACACCATATATTTT. This codes for CASSYDFPGNTIYF. The chain recombines TRBV7-2 with TRBJ1-3; no clear D. This CDR3 comprises 14 residues. Trimming took off 4 bases at V and 2 bases at J, with 9 bases between the two ends. Germline loops: CDR1 SGHTA, CDR2 FQGNSA.

This chain links TRBV18 with TRBJ2-2, with 12 bases that match TRBD2. This CDR3 comprises 21 residues. Germline V gives CDR1 KGHSH, CDR2 LQKENI. Losses at the gene ends were 0 bases for V and 2 bases for J; bases not matched to a gene: 13. This chain's CDR3 is CASSPPRLAGAEIKNTGELFF. The CDR3, as DNA: TGTGCCAGCTCACCACCTCGACTAGCGGGGGCCGAAATCAAAAACACCGGGGAGCTGTTTTTT.

The chain carries TRBV19 and TRBJ1-1; 7 bases fit TRBD1. V lost 2 bases to trimming and J lost 3 bases; unmatched junction nucleotides: 6. Germline CDR1 reads LNHDA; CDR2 reads SQIVND (reference sequence). The CDR3 consists of 15 residues. The CDR3 nucleotides read TGTGCCAGTAGTATAATGGCAGGGGGGGACACTGAAGCTTTCTTT. It translates to CASSIMAGGDTEAFF.

The gene calls are TRBV7-9 and TRBJ2-5, with TRBD2 identical over 7 bases. The CDR3 sequence is 14 residues long. The trim removed 5 bases at V and 5 bases at J, leaving 8 bases unmatched. In germline, CDR1 is SEHNR, CDR2 FQNEAQ (reference sequence). The CDR3 DNA follows: TGTGCCAGCAGCCCCCAACCCGGGAGGGAGACCCAGTACTTC. Translated: CASSPQPGRETQYF.

This clone has more than one count but fewer than ten. The chain has TRBV5-8 and TRBJ1-6; maybe TRBD1 (6 bases). CDR1 SGHTS and CDR2 YDEGEE come from the germline V gene. V lost 6 bases and J lost 5, with 15 bases in between. CDR3 length: 15 amino acids. In nucleotides, the CDR3 is TGTGCCAGCAACCGGGGGCAGGAAAATAATTCACCCCTCCACTTT. This sequence encodes CASNRGQENNSPLHF. The whole variable domain, filled in from reference TRBV5-8 and TRBJ1-6, reads EAGVTQSPTHLIKTRGQQATLRCSPISGHTSVYWYQQALGLGLQFLLWYDEGEERNRGNFPPRFSGRQFPNYSSELNVNALELEDSALYLCASNRGQENNSPLHFGNGTRLTVT.

This rearrangement joins TRBV4-1 to TRBJ1-5; TRBD1 might be the D (6 bases). CDR3 size: 15 residues. CDR1 is MGHRA, CDR2 YSYEKL, per germline. With 0 bases removed from V and 5 bases from J, the gap between germline ends came to 11 bases. Here the CDR3 DNA reads TGCGCCAGCAGCCAAGATACTCAGGGGTATCAGCCCCAGCATTTT. Its translation: CASSQDTQGYQPQHF.

This clone was seen only once. The V call is TRBV7-8, the J call TRBJ1-1; D is perhaps TRBD1 (5 bases). This CDR3 is built from 15 residues. Germline CDR1 SGHVS, CDR2 FQNEAQ. Trimming shortened V by 1 base and J by 5 bases, and 14 bases separated the two germline ends. CDR3: CASSLVGGVRTEAFF. In DNA, the CDR3 is TGTGCCAGCAGCTTAGTTGGGGGGGTGAGAACTGAAGCTTTCTTT.

Only a few counts were recorded for this clone. J is TRBJ2-7 and V is TRBV23-1; 7 nucleotides line up with TRBD2. TRBV23-1 is an ORF for which the function is uncertain. The CDR3 runs 15 residues. With V trimmed by 0 bases and J by 3 bases, 5 bases remained unmatched. The CDR3 is CASSQSGGGYYEQYF. The CDR3 DNA sequence: TGCGCCAGCAGTCAATCTGGGGGGGGATACTACGAGCAGTACTTC.

This chain links TRBV30 with TRBJ2-1, with D unresolved. Trimming shortened V by 0 bases and J by 7 bases, and 13 bases separated the two germline ends. Germline loops: CDR1 GTSNPN, CDR2 SVGIG (reference sequence). The CDR3 is made up of 14 amino acids. The CDR3 nucleotides are TGTGCCTGGAGTGTACTCGCCTTTGGGAATGAGCAGTTCTTC. This sequence encodes CAWSVLAFGNEQFF.

The J gene is TRBJ2-6, the V gene TRBV12-5; D unresolved. The CDR3 runs to 13 residues. Germline values: CDR1 LGHNT, CDR2 FRNRAP. V dropped 9 bases and J dropped 1 base, with 7 bases sitting between them. CDR3 nucleotide sequence: TGTGCTAGCGCCCGATCTGGGGCCAACGTCCTGACTTTC. It is translated as CASARSGANVLTF. The full variable domain, completed using reference TRBV12-5 and TRBJ2-6, is DARVTQTPRHKVTEMGQEVTMRCQPILGHNTVFWYRQTMMQGLELLAYFRNRAPLDDSGMPKDRFSAEMPDATLATLKIQPSEPRDSAVYFCASARSGANVLTFGAGSRLTVL.

V gene TRBV29-1 combines with J gene TRBJ1-2; 8 nucleotides line up with TRBD1. Per germline, CDR1 SQVTM and CDR2 ANQGSEA. With V trimmed by 3 bases and J by 7 bases, 4 bases remained unmatched. The CDR3 contains 12 residues. The CDR3 loop is CSVDQGASGYTF. As DNA, the CDR3 is TGCAGCGTTGACCAGGGGGCATCTGGCTACACCTTC.

The gene calls are TRBV6-2 or TRBV6-3 and TRBJ1-6, with a possible D match to TRBD1 (6 bases). The CDR3 loop spans 17 amino acids. CDR1 and CDR2 (germline): MNHEY, SVGEGT. Trimming pared 5 bases from V and 8 bases from J, leaving 22 bases between. The chain's CDR3 is CASSRDPGVGVHSPLHF. The DNA of the CDR3 is TGTGCCAGCAGTCGCGACCCAGGGGTTGGGGTCCATTCACCCCTCCACTTT.

V and J are TRBV27 and TRBJ1-1, with TRBD1 matching over 8 bases. The CDR3 contains 17 residues. CDR1 and CDR2 from the germline V gene are MNHEY and SMNVEV (reference sequence). With 4 bases clipped from V and 0 bases from J, the junction kept 10 bases outside the gene matches. The CDR3 DNA reads as TGTGCCAGCAGTTCTAGTACAGGGGGAATCATGAACACTGAAGCTTTCTTT. Its translation: CASSSSTGGIMNTEAFF.

The chain recombines TRBV15 with TRBJ2-1; unclear D gene. Germline values: CDR1 LNHNV, CDR2 YYDKDF (reference sequence). The CDR3 sequence is 12 residues long. Between the trimmed V and J ends, which lost 0 bases and 13 bases, there was a span of 10 bases. The CDR3 DNA reads as TGTGCCACCAGCAGAGATTGGGGTTCACAGTTCTTC. Encoded protein: CATSRDWGSQFF.